This is a list of T cell receptor beta chains from one sample in a study of cytomegalovirus exposure and HLA in healthy donors. The protocol was immunoSEQ multiplex PCR, while the TCRdb copy is restricted to in-frame clones and leaves out a portion. The table lists fewer than 200,000 clones, about four fifths of them singletons. Sequences were obtained from PBMCs. All receptors derive from a woman aged 18-29 years in good health and CMV-seronegative. Both conserved end residues are part of each CDR3. Each record gives: V gene, clone size, J gene, D gene, CDR3 DNA, CDR3 protein. D genes are given only for firm matches. Rows give clone size only sometimes, using once, few, many, or a class for an expanded clone.

v_gene: TRBV27; abundance: NA; j_gene: TRBJ2-7; d_gene: NA; CDR3nt: TGTGCCAGCAGTTCGGCAGGTAGCTCCTACGAGCAGTACTTC; CDR3aa: CASSSAGSSYEQYF
v_gene: TRBV28; abundance: few; j_gene: TRBJ1-2; d_gene: NA; CDR3nt: TGTGCCAGCAGTTCAAACTATGGCTACACCTTC; CDR3aa: CASSSNYGYTF
v_gene: TRBV23-1; abundance: NA; j_gene: TRBJ2-1; d_gene: NA; CDR3nt: TGCGCCAGCAGTCAATCGCTAACAGGGCTGTCTTGGAATGAGCAGTTCTTC; CDR3aa: CASSQSLTGLSWNEQFF
v_gene: TRBV7-6; abundance: NA; j_gene: TRBJ1-1; d_gene: TRBD1; CDR3nt: TGTGCCAGCAGCGTTCCAGGGGGCGATCCTGAAGCTTTCTTT; CDR3aa: CASSVPGGDPEAFF
v_gene: TRBV9; abundance: once; j_gene: TRBJ1-1; d_gene: NA; CDR3nt: TGTGCCAGCAGCGTAATAGTACAGGGTCTGTGGGCTGAAGCTTTCTTT; CDR3aa: CASSVIVQGLWAEAFF
v_gene: TRBV6-5; abundance: NA; j_gene: TRBJ2-7; d_gene: TRBD1; CDR3nt: TGTGCCAGCAGGGACAGGGGGTTCTACGAGCAGTACTTC; CDR3aa: CASRDRGFYEQYF
v_gene: TRBV7-9; abundance: NA; j_gene: TRBJ2-3; d_gene: NA; CDR3nt: TGTGCCAGCAGCCAGGACAGCGGCACAGATACGCAGTATTTT; CDR3aa: CASSQDSGTDTQYF
v_gene: TRBV6-1; abundance: NA; j_gene: TRBJ2-3; d_gene: NA; CDR3nt: TGTGCCAGCAGTGAGTGGGGCGGGGTCCTAGATACGCAGTATTTT; CDR3aa: CASSEWGGVLDTQYF
v_gene: TRBV27; abundance: NA; j_gene: TRBJ2-1; d_gene: NA; CDR3nt: TGTGCCAGCAGTTTTGTAATTGGCGGGAAAAGAGATGAGCAGTTCTTC; CDR3aa: CASSFVIGGKRDEQFF
v_gene: TRBV7-2; abundance: NA; j_gene: TRBJ2-1; d_gene: NA; CDR3nt: TGTGCCAGCAGCCCAGGGGTCGCGGGCCCGGGGTTCTTC; CDR3aa: CASSPGVAGPGFF
v_gene: TRBV4-1; abundance: NA; j_gene: TRBJ2-7; d_gene: TRBD1; CDR3nt: TGCGCCAGCAGCCTAGGACAGGGGGTTTCCTACGAGCAGTACTTC; CDR3aa: CASSLGQGVSYEQYF
v_gene: TRBV19; abundance: NA; j_gene: TRBJ2-7; d_gene: NA; CDR3nt: TGTGCCAGTAGTATAGATACATCCTACGAGCAGTACTTC; CDR3aa: CASSIDTSYEQYF
v_gene: TRBV9; abundance: NA; j_gene: TRBJ2-7; d_gene: TRBD2; CDR3nt: TGTGCCAGCAGCGTAGATCCGGGGGGTGAGCAGTACTTC; CDR3aa: CASSVDPGGEQYF
v_gene: TRBV7-9; abundance: once; j_gene: TRBJ2-5; d_gene: NA; CDR3nt: TGTGCCAGCAGCTTAGACGCGGGGGCTCGGGAGACCCAGTACTTC; CDR3aa: CASSLDAGARETQYF
v_gene: TRBV7-9; abundance: NA; j_gene: TRBJ2-2; d_gene: NA; CDR3nt: TGTGCCAGCAGCCAGCTACTAATGAACACCGGGGAGCTGTTTTTT; CDR3aa: CASSQLLMNTGELFF
v_gene: TRBV2; abundance: NA; j_gene: TRBJ2-3; d_gene: TRBD2; CDR3nt: TGTGCCAGCGTTAGACTAGCCGGGTCAGATACGCAGTATTTT; CDR3aa: CASVRLAGSDTQYF
v_gene: TRBV4-3; abundance: NA; j_gene: TRBJ1-4; d_gene: NA; CDR3nt: TGCGCCAGCAGCCAAGATTGGGGCAGGGGAGATGAAAAACTGTTTTTT; CDR3aa: CASSQDWGRGDEKLFF
v_gene: TRBV27; abundance: once; j_gene: TRBJ2-3; d_gene: NA; CDR3nt: TGTGCCAGCAGACGGACAGATACGCAGTATTTT; CDR3aa: CASRRTDTQYF
v_gene: TRBV28; abundance: NA; j_gene: TRBJ1-3; d_gene: NA; CDR3nt: TGTGCCAGCAGAAAATCGTACTCTGGAAACACCATATATTTT; CDR3aa: CASRKSYSGNTIYF
v_gene: TRBV28; abundance: NA; j_gene: TRBJ2-5; d_gene: TRBD2; CDR3nt: TGTGCCAGCAGTTTAGGGGGGGGAGAGACCCAGTACTTC; CDR3aa: CASSLGGGETQYF
v_gene: TRBV25-1; abundance: NA; j_gene: TRBJ1-1; d_gene: NA; CDR3nt: TGTGCCAGCAGTGTCACAGGCCGTAACACTGAAGCTTTCTTT; CDR3aa: CASSVTGRNTEAFF
v_gene: TRBV12-5; abundance: NA; j_gene: TRBJ1-1; d_gene: NA; CDR3nt: TGTGCTAGTGGTTTGGGCAGATTCACTGAAGCTTTCTTT; CDR3aa: CASGLGRFTEAFF
v_gene: TRBV11-3; abundance: NA; j_gene: TRBJ2-1; d_gene: NA; CDR3nt: TGTGCCAGCAGCTTAGTCGGGGGAGTTGTATCAAATGAGCAGTTCTTC; CDR3aa: CASSLVGGVVSNEQFF
v_gene: TRBV15; abundance: NA; j_gene: TRBJ2-1; d_gene: TRBD2; CDR3nt: TGTGCCACCAGCAGAGATCGTGGGACTAGCGGGGTCGATGAGCAGTTCTTC; CDR3aa: CATSRDRGTSGVDEQFF
v_gene: TRBV5-1; abundance: NA; j_gene: TRBJ1-1; d_gene: NA; CDR3nt: TGCGCCAGCAGCTTGGACAATTTGAACACTGAAGCTTTCTTT; CDR3aa: CASSLDNLNTEAFF
v_gene: TRBV7-2; abundance: NA; j_gene: TRBJ2-7; d_gene: NA; CDR3nt: TGTGCCAGCAGCTTAGGTGACAGTTCCTACGAGCAGTACTTC; CDR3aa: CASSLGDSSYEQYF
v_gene: TRBV27; abundance: NA; j_gene: TRBJ1-1; d_gene: TRBD1; CDR3nt: TGTGCCAGCAGTGATACAGGGGGCTACACTGAAGCTTTCTTT; CDR3aa: CASSDTGGYTEAFF
v_gene: TRBV15; abundance: once; j_gene: TRBJ2-7; d_gene: NA; CDR3nt: TGTGCCACCAGCAGAGAACAGGGATACGAGCAGTACTTC; CDR3aa: CATSREQGYEQYF
v_gene: TRBV28; abundance: NA; j_gene: TRBJ2-3; d_gene: TRBD1; CDR3nt: TGTGCCAGCAGCCGGGGACAGGGCAAGACAGATACGCAGTATTTT; CDR3aa: CASSRGQGKTDTQYF
v_gene: TRBV29-1; abundance: NA; j_gene: TRBJ2-5; d_gene: NA; CDR3nt: TGCAGCGTTGTCTCTTTAGTAGCCCCCACCTCCGGGGTCTTTGAGACCCAGTACTTC; CDR3aa: CSVVSLVAPTSGVFETQYF
v_gene: TRBV18; abundance: NA; j_gene: TRBJ2-7; d_gene: TRBD2; CDR3nt: TGTGCCAGCTCACCGGCTAGCGGGAGCAACGAGCAGTACTTC; CDR3aa: CASSPASGSNEQYF